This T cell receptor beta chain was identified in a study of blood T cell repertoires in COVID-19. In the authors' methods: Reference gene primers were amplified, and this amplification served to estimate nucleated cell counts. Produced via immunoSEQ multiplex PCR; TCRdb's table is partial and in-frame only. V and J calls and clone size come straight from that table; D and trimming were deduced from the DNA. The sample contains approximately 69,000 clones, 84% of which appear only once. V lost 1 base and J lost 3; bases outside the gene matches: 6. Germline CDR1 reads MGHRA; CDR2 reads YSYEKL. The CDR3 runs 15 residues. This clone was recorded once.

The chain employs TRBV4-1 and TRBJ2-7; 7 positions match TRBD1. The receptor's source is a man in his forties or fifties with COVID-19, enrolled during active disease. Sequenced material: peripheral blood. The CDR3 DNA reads TGCGCCAGCAGCCAAGGGGCCTGGGACAGCTACGAGCAGTACTTC. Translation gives CASSQGAWDSYEQYF.